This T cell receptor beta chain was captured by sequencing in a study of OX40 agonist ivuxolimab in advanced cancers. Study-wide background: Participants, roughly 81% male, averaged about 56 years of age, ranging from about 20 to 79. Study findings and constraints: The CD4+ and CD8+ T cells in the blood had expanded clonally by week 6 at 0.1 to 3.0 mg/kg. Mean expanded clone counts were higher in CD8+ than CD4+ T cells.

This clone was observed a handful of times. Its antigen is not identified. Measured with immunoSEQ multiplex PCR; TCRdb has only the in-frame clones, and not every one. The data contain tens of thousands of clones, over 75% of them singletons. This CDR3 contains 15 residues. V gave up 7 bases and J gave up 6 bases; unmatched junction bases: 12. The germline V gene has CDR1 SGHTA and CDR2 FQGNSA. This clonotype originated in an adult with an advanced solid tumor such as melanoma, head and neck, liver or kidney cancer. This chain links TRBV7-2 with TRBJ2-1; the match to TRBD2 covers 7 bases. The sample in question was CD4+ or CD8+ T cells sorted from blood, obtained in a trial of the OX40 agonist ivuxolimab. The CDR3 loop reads CASTLLGEGLNEQFF. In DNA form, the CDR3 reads TGTGCCAGCACCCTACTGGGGGAGGGCCTCAATGAGCAGTTCTTC.